This is a list of T cell receptor beta chains from one sample in a study of regulatory T cells in long-lasting Graves disease. TCRdb itself ran the multiplex PCR reads through MiXCR, one entry per CDR3 protein. The data contain under 400,000 distinct CDR3 sequences, over 15% of them singletons. These same data were also listed under a study on T cells in Graves' hyperthyroidism and ophthalmopathy.

The input for sequencing was peripheral blood mononuclear cells (PBMCs), taken at new diagnosis, from a patient treated with antithyroid drugs. These receptors were collected from a man aged 35-49 years with Graves disease. Each CDR3 is given with its conserved first and last residue. Each record gives: D gene, J gene, clone size, V gene, CDR3 protein, CDR3 DNA. A D gene is named only where the DNA matches it firmly. A row's size may be missing; if present it is once, few, many or a size class.

d_gene: -; j_gene: TRBJ2-3; abundance: many; v_gene: TRBV4-2; CDR3aa: CATAISDTQYF; CDR3nt: TGTGCCACAGCGATCTCAGATACGCAGTATTTT
d_gene: -; j_gene: TRBJ1-1; abundance: -; v_gene: TRBV28; CDR3aa: CASSFSGKRAEAFF; CDR3nt: TGTGCCAGCAGTTTTTCGGGGAAAAGGGCTGAAGCTTTCTTT
d_gene: -; j_gene: TRBJ2-2; abundance: many; v_gene: TRBV2; CDR3aa: CASSKDINTGELFF; CDR3nt: TGTGCCAGCAGTAAGGACATAAACACCGGGGAGCTGTTTTTT
d_gene: TRBD2; j_gene: TRBJ2-3; abundance: many; v_gene: TRBV12-5; CDR3aa: CASGLEDSGGTTDTQYF; CDR3nt: TGTGCTAGTGGTTTGGAAGATAGCGGGGGGACCACAGATACGCAGTATTTT
d_gene: TRBD1; j_gene: TRBJ1-4; abundance: -; v_gene: TRBV5-1; CDR3aa: CASSWKGATEEKLFF; CDR3nt: TGCGCCAGCAGCTGGAAGGGGGCGACGGAGGAAAAACTGTTTTTT
d_gene: -; j_gene: TRBJ2-2; abundance: -; v_gene: TRBV5-1; CDR3aa: CASSWTTGIRVGELFF; CDR3nt: TGCGCCAGCAGTTGGACTACAGGGATTAGGGTCGGGGAGCTGTTTTTT
d_gene: -; j_gene: TRBJ2-7; abundance: many; v_gene: TRBV5-4; CDR3aa: CASSLSTAPTYEQYF; CDR3nt: TGTGCCAGCAGCTTGAGTACAGCCCCCACCTACGAGCAGTACTTC
d_gene: -; j_gene: TRBJ2-7; abundance: once; v_gene: TRBV7-3; CDR3aa: CASSLAWGQGGSYEQYF; CDR3nt: TGTGCCAGCAGCTTAGCATGGGGGCAGGGAGGCTCCTACGAGCAGTACTTC
d_gene: -; j_gene: TRBJ1-6; abundance: -; v_gene: TRBV6-2/TRBV6-3; CDR3aa: CASSAIPVRDLNSPLHF; CDR3nt: TGTGCCAGCAGTGCAATACCCGTCCGGGACCTAAATTCACCCCTCCACTTT
d_gene: -; j_gene: TRBJ1-1; abundance: many; v_gene: TRBV5-1; CDR3aa: CASSSLPDVTEAFF; CDR3nt: TGCGCCAGCAGCTCCCTACCGGACGTCACTGAAGCTTTCTTT
d_gene: -; j_gene: TRBJ2-5; abundance: many; v_gene: TRBV20-1; CDR3aa: CSAAGQGGETQYF; CDR3nt: TGCAGTGCTGCCGGGCAGGGTGGGGAGACCCAGTACTTC
d_gene: TRBD1; j_gene: TRBJ2-5; abundance: many; v_gene: TRBV5-1; CDR3aa: CASSWGQRQETQYF; CDR3nt: TGCGCCAGCAGCTGGGGACAGCGCCAAGAGACCCAGTACTTC
d_gene: TRBD2; j_gene: TRBJ2-3; abundance: many; v_gene: TRBV11-2; CDR3aa: CASSQAGRGSTDTQYF; CDR3nt: TGTGCCAGCAGCCAGGCGGGGCGGGGGAGCACAGATACGCAGTATTTT
d_gene: -; j_gene: TRBJ1-1; abundance: many; v_gene: TRBV5-1; CDR3aa: CASSRGYMNTEAFF; CDR3nt: TGCGCCAGCAGCCGGGGATACATGAACACTGAAGCTTTCTTT
d_gene: TRBD1; j_gene: TRBJ2-4; abundance: -; v_gene: TRBV7-8; CDR3aa: CASSWTGRAKNIQYF; CDR3nt: TGTGCCAGCAGCTGGACAGGGCGGGCCAAAAACATTCAGTACTTC